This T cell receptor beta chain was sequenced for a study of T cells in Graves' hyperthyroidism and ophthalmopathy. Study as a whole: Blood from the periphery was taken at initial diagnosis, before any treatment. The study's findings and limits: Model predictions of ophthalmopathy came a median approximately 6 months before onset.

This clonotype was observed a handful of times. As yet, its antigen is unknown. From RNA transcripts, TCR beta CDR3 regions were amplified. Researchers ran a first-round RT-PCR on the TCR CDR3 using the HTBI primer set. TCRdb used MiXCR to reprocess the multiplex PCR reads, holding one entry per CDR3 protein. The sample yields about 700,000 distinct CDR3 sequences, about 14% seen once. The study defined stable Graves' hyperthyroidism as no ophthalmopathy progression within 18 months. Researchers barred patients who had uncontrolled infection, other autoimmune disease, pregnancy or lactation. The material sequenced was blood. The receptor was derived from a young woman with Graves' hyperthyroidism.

Written as DNA, the CDR3 is TGTGCCAGCTCACCAGTGGGAGGGCCGTGGACGGAGACCCAGTACTTC. This sequence encodes CASSPVGGPWTETQYF. This chain connects TRBV18 to TRBJ2-5; TRBD2 matches at 7 bases. Per germline, CDR1 KGHSH and CDR2 LQKENI. CDR3 size: 16 residues. The trim removed 2 bases at V and 5 bases at J, leaving 11 bases unmatched.